Below are 26 T cell receptor beta chains sequenced from a single sample in a study of T cell repertoires in aging, cancer and after chemotherapy. Amplification of TCR beta used genomic DNA extracted from peripheral blood. TRB rearrangements spanning V, D and J were amplified using mixed TRB-A/B primers. TCRdb re-called the multiplex PCR reads with MiXCR, one entry per CDR3 protein. This sample has around 1,900 distinct CDR3 sequences, with 20% to 25% found just once. Sequenced sample: blood. These receptors came from a human donor with a solid tumor.

This clonotype is deemed medium-sized. This chain connects TRBV15 to TRBJ2-5; TRBD1 matches at 10 bases. There are 15 residues in the CDR3. The germline V gene has CDR1 LNHNV and CDR2 YYDKDF (reference sequence). V gave up 8 bases and J gave up 4 bases; unmatched junction bases: 10. CDR3 DNA: TGTGCCACCGCGATCGGGACAGGGGATCCAGAGACCCAGTACTTC. Its translation: CATAIGTGDPETQYF.

The genes are TRBV12-3 or TRBV12-4 and TRBJ1-5; D ambiguous. V was clipped by 3 bases and J by 0 bases, with 3 bases between them. The CDR3 loop spans 13 amino acids. The CDR3 loop is CASSFISNQPQHF. Written as DNA, the CDR3 is TGTGCCAGCAGTTTTATTAGCAATCAGCCCCAGCATTTT.

Relative to its sample, this clonotype is medium-sized. This chain connects TRBV5-6 to TRBJ2-2; D remains ambiguous. Between the trimmed V and J ends, which lost 0 bases and 2 bases, there was a span of 5 bases. This CDR3 region has 14 residues. The germline CDR1 and CDR2 sequences are SGHDT and YYEEEE. This CDR3 reads CASSLGLNTGELFF. CDR3 sequence (DNA): TGTGCCAGCAGCTTGGGCCTTAACACCGGGGAGCTGTTTTTT. Full variable domain (missing parts from reference TRBV5-6 and TRBJ2-2): DAGVTQSPTHLIKTRGQQVTLRCSPKSGHDTVSWYQQALGQGPQFIFQYYEEEERQRGNFPDRFSGHQFPNYSSELNVNALLLGDSALYLCASSLGLNTGELFFGEGSRLTVL.

This chain connects TRBV10-1 to TRBJ1-5, with 8 bases identical to TRBD1. Per germline, CDR1 WNHNN and CDR2 SYGVQD (reference sequence). The CDR3 has 14 amino acids. V lost 2 bases, J lost 6 bases, and 3 bases stayed unmatched. CDR3 sequence: CASSEGQGSQPQHF. CDR3 DNA: TGCGCCAGCAGTGAGGGACAGGGTTCTCAGCCCCAGCATTTT.

This clonotype is deemed medium-sized. The rearrangement joins TRBV27 to TRBJ2-1; 8 nucleotides align to TRBD2. The CDR3 sequence is 15 residues long. J was trimmed by 1 base and V by 3 bases; bases with no gene match: 2. CDR1 and CDR2 (germline): MNHEY, SMNVEV (reference sequence). The CDR3 spells CASSLSGGSYNEQFF. As DNA, the CDR3 is TGTGCCAGCAGTTTGTCGGGGGGGTCCTACAATGAGCAGTTCTTC.

This clonotype was seen a handful of times. Just one base apart from a much larger clone, this may be a read error. The rearrangement links TRBV27 to TRBJ2-1; the D gene could be TRBD1 or TRBD2 (5 bases each). This CDR3 has 13 amino acids. CDR1 MNHEY and CDR2 SMNVEV come from the germline V gene (reference sequence). V was shortened by 4 bases and J by 10 bases, with 14 bases between the two germline ends. CDR3 region: CASSSTAAGEQFF. The CDR3 nucleotides are TGTGCCAGCAGTTCGACAGCGGCGGGCGAGCAGTTCTTC.

This clonotype rates as medium-sized. The J gene is TRBJ2-1, the V gene TRBV6-1, with 9 bases identical to TRBD1. The length of the CDR3 is 14 residues. The germline V gene has CDR1 MNHNS and CDR2 SASEGT. With V trimmed by 5 bases and J by 8 bases, 7 bases remained unmatched. CDR3 sequence (DNA): TGTGCCAGCAGTACACAGGGGGCTCTGGATGAGCAGTTCTTC. Protein sequence: CASSTQGALDEQFF.

This clonotype is termed large. J is TRBJ2-1 and V is TRBV29-1, with TRBD2 matching over 7 bases. Germline loops: CDR1 SQVTM, CDR2 ANQGSEA. This CDR3 has 12 amino acids. The CDR3 reads CRAGESYNEQFF. Written as DNA, the CDR3 is TGCAGGGCGGGGGAAAGCTACAATGAGCAGTTCTTC.

For this clonotype: Being one base from a much bigger clone, this may be a read error. The chain recombines TRBV4-2 with TRBJ2-7; 8 positions agree with TRBD2. The germline V gene encodes CDR1 LGHNA and CDR2 YNFKEQ. This CDR3 is 17 amino acids long. This CDR3 reads CASSQDLGAGARNEQYF. The CDR3 DNA sequence: TGCGCCAGCAGCCAAGATCTGGGAGCGGGAGCGCGTAATGAGCAGTACTTC.

This clonotype appeared a few times. The chain has TRBV4-2 and TRBJ2-2; 7 bases are a match to TRBD1. V dropped 6 bases and J dropped 3; count of bases not matched to a gene: 7. This CDR3 is built from 15 residues. Looked up from germline, CDR1 is LGHNA and CDR2 is YNFKEQ. The CDR3 DNA reads TGTGCCAGCAGTTTATTAGGACAGGACACCGGGGAGCTGTTTTTT. Its protein product is CASSLLGQDTGELFF.

This clonotype was seen a handful of times. This chain uses TRBV18 with TRBJ2-5, with D possibly being TRBD2 (8 bases). Trimming took 4 bases from V and 1 from J, leaving 19 bases between them. CDR1 and CDR2 (germline): KGHSH, LQKENI. The CDR3 length is 17 residues. CDR3 region: CASSLTGGDRRQETQYF. In nucleotides, the CDR3 is TGTGCCAGCTCACTTACGGGGGGGGACAGACGCCAAGAGACCCAGTACTTC. The variable domain in full, completed from reference TRBV18 and TRBJ2-5, reads NAGVMQNPRHLVRRRGQEARLRCSPMKGHSHVYWYRQLPEEGLKFMVYLQKENIIDESGMPKERFSAEFPKEGPSILRIQQVVRGDSAAYFCASSLTGGDRRQETQYFGPGTRLLVL.

The chain links TRBV20-1 to TRBJ1-5, with D unresolved. This CDR3 is 12 amino acids long. V was cut by 5 bases and J by 0 bases, with 5 bases left in between. Germline V gene data show CDR1 as DFQATT and CDR2 as SNEGSKA (reference sequence). CDR3 nucleotide sequence: TGCAGTGCTCGAATTAGCAATCAGCCCCAGCATTTT. This sequence encodes CSARISNQPQHF.

This clonotype was observed a few times. The chain joins TRBV28 to TRBJ2-2; TRBD1 is a possible D gene (6 bases). The CDR3 consists of 14 residues. CDR1 and CDR2 (germline): MDHEN, SYDVKM. V lost 3 bases, J lost 7 bases, and 12 bases lay in between. CDR3 in amino acids: CASSFGRGGGELFF. In DNA form, the CDR3 reads TGTGCCAGCAGTTTTGGCAGGGGCGGCGGGGAGCTGTTTTTT.

This chain uses TRBV4-3 with TRBJ2-7; D is perhaps TRBD1 (7 bases). The V end was cut by 2 bases, the J end by 1 base, with 12 bases between. From germline, CDR1 is LGHNA and CDR2 YSLEER. The CDR3 sequence is 15 residues long. CDR3 DNA sequence: TGCGCCAGCAGCCAATGGCAGGGGGGATCCTACGAGCAGTACTTC. Its translation: CASSQWQGGSYEQYF.

Sample share makes this clonotype medium-sized. CDR3 protein: CASSREQGGDEQFF. The CDR3 DNA follows: TGTGCCAGCAGCCGGGAACAGGGAGGCGATGAGCAGTTCTTC. The chain joins TRBV6-4 to TRBJ2-1; D tentatively fits TRBD1 or TRBD2 (6 bases each). CDR3 length: 14 residues. Germline loops: CDR1 MRHNA, CDR2 SNTAGT. With 6 bases removed from V and 8 bases from J, the gap between germline ends came to 17 bases.

This clonotype has just a few counts. V and J are TRBV10-2 and TRBJ2-5; D is perhaps TRBD2 (6 bases). The CDR3 totals 13 residues. The germline gives CDR1 WSHSY, CDR2 SAAADI. Deletions cut 5 bases from V and 4 bases from J, with 11 bases between. The CDR3 spells CASSKAGRETQYF. The CDR3 DNA sequence: TGCGCCAGCAGTAAGGCGGGGCGAGAGACCCAGTACTTC.

In its sample, this clonotype is medium-sized. The chain has TRBV6-5 and TRBJ2-7; 7 bases match TRBD1. Germline V gives CDR1 MNHEY, CDR2 SVGAGI. J was trimmed by 4 bases and V by 0 bases; bases with no gene match: 3. This CDR3 region has 14 residues. Here the CDR3 reads CASSYSEGAYEQYF. The CDR3 DNA reads TGTGCCAGCAGTTACTCTGAGGGGGCGTACGAGCAGTACTTC.

This clonotype is medium-sized within its sample. The V gene is TRBV27, the J gene TRBJ2-7, with a possible D match to TRBD1 (6 bases). The V gene lost 8 bases and the J gene lost 5 bases, with 19 bases spanning the gap. The CDR3 runs to 14 residues. The germline CDR1 and CDR2 sequences are MNHEY and SMNVEV (reference sequence). The CDR3 DNA follows: TGTGCCAGCGCACCCACTACAGGGTTTCACGAGCAGTACTTC. Translating gives CASAPTTGFHEQYF.

By proportion, this clonotype is medium-sized (0.01 to 0.1%). The V and J genes are TRBV6-1 and TRBJ2-6; D gene uncertain. V was cut by 4 bases and J by 0 bases, with 13 bases left in between. The CDR3 sequence is 17 residues long. Germline V gene sequence: CDR1 MNHNS, CDR2 SASEGT. CDR3 in DNA: TGTGCCAGCAGTGTGAATGTCGCCAGCTCTGGGGCCAACGTCCTGACTTTC. It yields the protein CASSVNVASSGANVLTF.

The chain employs TRBV6-1 and TRBJ2-5, with D perhaps TRBD2 (6 bases). CDR3 length: 17 amino acids. Trimming removed 6 bases at V and 5 bases at J, with 25 bases between. Germline values: CDR1 MNHNS, CDR2 SASEGT. The CDR3 bases are TGTGCCAGCAGCCAACAACCTCCTAGTGCGGGATGGGAGACCCAGTACTTC. This gives the protein CASSQQPPSAGWETQYF.

A note on this clonotype: This sequence may be a read error, since a much larger clone differs from it by one base. This sequence joins TRBV7-2 and TRBJ2-1, with 11 bases fitting TRBD2. The J call may be faulty, since TRBJ2-7 better matches the DNA end. Germline V gene lookup returns CDR1 SGHTA and CDR2 FQGNSA. This CDR3 comprises 18 residues. The CDR3 region has the DNA TGTGCCAGCAGCTTAGCCCCACTAGCGGGGGTATCCTACAATGAGCAGTACTTC. Residues: CASSLAPLAGVSYNEQYF.

Regarding this clonotype: With a much larger clone just one base away, this may be a read error. This sequence joins TRBV6-1 and TRBJ2-7; D is uncertain. Per germline, CDR1 MNHNS and CDR2 SASEGT. CDR3 length: 14 amino acids. CDR3 nucleotides: TGTGCCAGCGGTGATAGGAGCGATTCCTACGAGCAGTACTTC. Protein product: CASGDRSDSYEQYF.

This clonotype qualifies as medium-sized (0.01 to 0.1%). CDR3 sequence (DNA): TGCAGTGCGAAGGGGCAGTCCTATAATTCACCCCTCCACTTT. Protein: CSAKGQSYNSPLHF. The V and J genes are TRBV20-1 and TRBJ1-6, with a tentative D call TRBD1 (5 bases). Trimming left V 6 bases short and J 1 base short, with 10 bases between. Per the germline V gene, CDR1 is DFQATT and CDR2 is SNEGSKA (reference sequence). This CDR3 spans 14 amino acids.

This chain uses TRBV20-1 with TRBJ2-5; D call uncertain. V dropped 5 bases and J dropped 5 bases, with 21 bases sitting between them. The CDR3 length is 15 residues. The V gene's germline CDR1 is DFQATT and CDR2 SNEGSKA (reference sequence). The chain's CDR3 is CSAPNFQLTTETQYF. The CDR3, as DNA: TGCAGTGCTCCGAACTTTCAGTTAACAACGGAGACCCAGTACTTC.

By share of the sample, this clonotype is medium-sized. The CDR3 region has the DNA TGTGCCAGCAGCCCGGGACAGTACAATGAGCAGTTCTTC. Protein sequence: CASSPGQYNEQFF. The chain is built from TRBV12-3 or TRBV12-4 and TRBJ2-1; TRBD1 matches at 7 bases. V gave up 6 bases and J gave up 4 bases; unmatched junction bases: 3. The CDR3 sequence is 13 residues long.

This clonotype was detected a few times. The V and J genes are TRBV20-1 and TRBJ1-5; D not certain. Trimming stripped 0 bases from V and 6 bases from J, with 9 bases between. The germline V gene encodes CDR1 DFQATT and CDR2 SNEGSKA (reference sequence). CDR3 length: 13 amino acids. This chain's CDR3 is CSARDSFAQPQHF. CDR3 nucleotides: TGCAGTGCTAGAGATAGTTTTGCTCAGCCCCAGCATTTT.